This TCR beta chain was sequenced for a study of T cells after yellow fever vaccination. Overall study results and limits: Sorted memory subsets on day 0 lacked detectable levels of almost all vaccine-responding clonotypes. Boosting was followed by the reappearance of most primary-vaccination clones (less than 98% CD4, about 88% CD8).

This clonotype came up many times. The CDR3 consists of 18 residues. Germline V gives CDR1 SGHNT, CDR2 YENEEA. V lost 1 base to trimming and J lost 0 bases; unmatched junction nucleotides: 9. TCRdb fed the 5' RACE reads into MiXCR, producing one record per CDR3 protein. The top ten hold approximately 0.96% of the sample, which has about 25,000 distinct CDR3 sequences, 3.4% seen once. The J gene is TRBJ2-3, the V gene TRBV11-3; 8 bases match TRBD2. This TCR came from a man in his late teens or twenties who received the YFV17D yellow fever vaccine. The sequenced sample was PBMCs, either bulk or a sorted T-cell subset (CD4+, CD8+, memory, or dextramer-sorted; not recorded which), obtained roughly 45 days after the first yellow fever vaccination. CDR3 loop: CASSLVLGGGTSTDTQYF. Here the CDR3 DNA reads TGTGCCAGCAGCTTAGTTTTGGGCGGGGGGACTAGCACAGATACGCAGTATTTT.